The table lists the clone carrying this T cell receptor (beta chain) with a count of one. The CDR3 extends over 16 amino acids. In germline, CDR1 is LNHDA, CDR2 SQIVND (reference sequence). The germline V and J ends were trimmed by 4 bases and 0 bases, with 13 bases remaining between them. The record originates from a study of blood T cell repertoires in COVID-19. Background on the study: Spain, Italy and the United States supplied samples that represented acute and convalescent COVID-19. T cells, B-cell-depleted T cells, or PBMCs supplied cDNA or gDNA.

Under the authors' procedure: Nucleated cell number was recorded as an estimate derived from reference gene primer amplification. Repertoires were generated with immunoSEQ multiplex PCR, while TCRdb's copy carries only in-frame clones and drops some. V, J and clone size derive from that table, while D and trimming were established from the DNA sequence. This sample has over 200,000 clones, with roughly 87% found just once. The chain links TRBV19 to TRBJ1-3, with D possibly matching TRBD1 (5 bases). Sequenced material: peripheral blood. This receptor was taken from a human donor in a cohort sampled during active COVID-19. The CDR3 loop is CASSTGYPNSGNTIYF. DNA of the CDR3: TGTGCCAGTAGTACAGGGTACCCAAACTCTGGAAACACCATATATTTT.